This is a list of T cell receptor beta chains from one sample in a study of blood T cell repertoires in COVID-19. The table came from immunoSEQ multiplex PCR; TCRdb's copy has only in-frame clones and leaves some out. The profile covers under 500,000 clones, with roughly 91% appearing a single time and more than 4% taken by the ten largest. The source material was peripheral blood. Source of these receptors: a woman aged 25 to 39 with acute or convalescent COVID-19. Each CDR3 is given with its conserved first and last residue. The D gene is left open where the match is weak. The size field is filled for only some rows; it gives once, few, many or a size class.

NA once TRBJ2-7 13 TRBV9 CASSVATAHEQYF TGTGCCAGCAGCGTAGCGACAGCCCACGAGCAGTACTTC
TRBD2 once TRBJ2-7 16 TRBV30 CAWSVQWGGEQYEQYF TGTGCCTGGAGTGTACAATGGGGGGGAGAACAATACGAGCAGTACTTC
TRBD1 NA TRBJ1-6 15 TRBV6-5 CASSYSDRANSPLHF TGTGCCAGCAGTTACTCAGACAGGGCAAATTCACCCCTCCACTTT
TRBD1 NA TRBJ2-7 15 TRBV6-5 CASRRPGQGAGEQYF TGTGCCAGCAGGCGGCCGGGACAGGGGGCGGGGGAGCAGTACTTC
TRBD1 NA TRBJ1-2 15 TRBV4-1 CASSYLPGTGDGYTF TGCGCCAGCAGCTACTTACCAGGGACAGGGGACGGCTACACCTTC
NA NA TRBJ1-1 14 TRBV30 CASHPYQGGTEAFF TGTGCCTCCCACCCGTATCAGGGAGGCACTGAAGCTTTCTTT
NA NA TRBJ1-6 15 TRBV3-1/TRBV3-2 CASTKGPPYNSPLHF TGTGCCAGCACCAAGGGGCCCCCCTATAATTCACCCCTCCACTTT
TRBD1 few TRBJ1-5 16 TRBV4-1 CASSQEGQGRGQPQHF TGCGCCAGCAGCCAGGAGGGACAGGGAAGGGGTCAGCCCCAGCATTTT
NA NA TRBJ1-1 13 TRBV2 CASSREETLEAFF TGTGCCAGCAGTCGGGAGGAGACCCTTGAAGCTTTCTTT
TRBD1 NA TRBJ1-3 17 TRBV6-2/TRBV6-3 CASSRRGQSSSGNTIYF TGTGCCAGCAGCCGCCGGGGACAGAGCAGCTCTGGAAACACCATATATTTT
NA NA TRBJ2-1 17 TRBV27 CASNLGPSFGSYNEQFF TGTGCCAGCAACCTAGGCCCCAGTTTCGGCTCCTACAATGAGCAGTTCTTC
TRBD1 NA TRBJ1-3 14 TRBV9 CASSKQGYGNTIYF TGTGCCAGCAGTAAACAGGGGTACGGAAACACCATATATTTT
NA NA TRBJ1-1 12 TRBV9 CASSVGGDEAFF TGTGCCAGCAGCGTAGGGGGGGATGAAGCTTTCTTT
TRBD1 NA TRBJ2-1 14 TRBV29-1 CSVESGSGGNEQFF TGCAGCGTTGAATCGGGGTCAGGGGGCAATGAGCAGTTCTTC
TRBD2 NA TRBJ2-1 21 TRBV2 CASSYMKGLAGATKTYNEQFF TGTGCCAGCAGTTATATGAAGGGGCTAGCGGGGGCCACTAAAACCTACAATGAGCAGTTCTTC
TRBD1 NA TRBJ2-3 14 TRBV6-6 CATHRDRATDTQYF TGTGCCACCCATCGGGACAGAGCCACAGATACGCAGTATTTT
TRBD2 NA TRBJ2-1 15 TRBV15 CATSLTSGGPNEQFF TGTGCCACCAGTCTGACTAGCGGGGGGCCCAATGAGCAGTTCTTC
NA NA TRBJ1-4 14 TRBV18 CASSPRVGGEKLFF TGTGCCAGCTCACCAAGGGTTGGGGGCGAAAAACTGTTTTTT
TRBD2 NA TRBJ2-3 15 TRBV7-9 CASSLFGGSTDTQYF TGTGCCAGCAGCTTATTCGGGGGGAGCACAGATACGCAGTATTTT
NA NA TRBJ2-2 15 TRBV21-1 CASIRRDINTGELFF TGTGCCAGCATACGCCGGGACATTAACACCGGGGAGCTGTTTTTT
TRBD2 once TRBJ2-5 14 TRBV11-2 CASRAMGGKETQYF TGTGCCAGCAGGGCCATGGGGGGGAAGGAGACCCAGTACTTC
TRBD1 NA TRBJ1-2 16 TRBV4-1 CASSQSPGQGAGGYTF TGCGCCAGCAGCCAATCCCCGGGACAGGGGGCGGGAGGCTACACCTTC
TRBD1 NA TRBJ2-7 12 TRBV7-9 CASSFDRDEQYF TGTGCCAGCAGCTTCGACAGGGATGAGCAGTACTTC
TRBD1 NA TRBJ2-7 15 TRBV6-5 CASSYRDRGPYEQYF TGTGCCAGCAGTTACCGGGACAGGGGGCCCTACGAGCAGTACTTC
TRBD2 once TRBJ2-3 15 TRBV7-2 CASSGVAGRADTQYF TGTGCCAGCAGCGGCGTAGCGGGGAGGGCAGATACGCAGTATTTT
NA NA TRBJ1-1 13 TRBV3-1/TRBV3-2 CASSQEWQAEAFF TGTGCCAGCAGCCAAGAATGGCAGGCTGAAGCTTTCTTT
TRBD1 NA TRBJ2-1 14 TRBV10-3 CAIRGTGVDNEQFF TGTGCCATCAGGGGGACAGGGGTAGACAATGAGCAGTTCTTC
NA NA TRBJ1-6 16 TRBV6-1 CASSEGWNRLNSPLHF TGTGCCAGCAGTGAGGGTTGGAACAGATTGAATTCACCCCTCCACTTT
TRBD1 NA TRBJ1-1 16 TRBV19 CASSIDLLQGDTEAFF TGTGCCAGTAGTATAGATCTGTTACAGGGGGATACTGAAGCTTTCTTT
NA NA TRBJ2-1 10 TRBV20-1 CSAGDNEQFF TGCAGTGCCGGGGACAATGAGCAGTTCTTC
TRBD2 few TRBJ2-4 18 TRBV18 CASSPPWASGDRKNIQYF TGTGCCAGCTCACCCCCGTGGGCTAGCGGGGACCGAAAAAACATTCAGTACTTC
NA NA TRBJ1-2 13 TRBV11-2 CASSDFRGYGYTF TGTGCCAGCAGCGACTTCAGGGGCTATGGCTACACCTTC
NA NA TRBJ2-3 17 TRBV30 CAWSVAGATGATDTQYF TGTGCCTGGAGTGTAGCAGGGGCTACGGGTGCCACAGATACGCAGTATTTT
NA NA TRBJ1-6 14 TRBV19 CASRNRVEASPLHF TGTGCCAGTAGGAACAGGGTAGAGGCTTCACCCCTCCACTTT
TRBD2 NA TRBJ2-3 15 TRBV6-1 CASILTLAGTDTQYF TGTGCCAGCATCCTCACACTAGCGGGGACAGATACGCAGTATTTT
TRBD2 NA TRBJ2-5 18 TRBV5-3 CARSLANCGGGLQETQYF TGTGCCAGAAGCTTGGCCAACTGTGGCGGGGGACTTCAAGAGACCCAGTACTTC
TRBD2 NA TRBJ2-4 18 TRBV19 CASSVLTLAVSAKNIQYF TGTGCCAGTAGTGTTCTGACGCTAGCGGTTTCAGCCAAAAACATTCAGTACTTC
NA NA TRBJ1-4 16 TRBV5-5 CASSLADSATNEKLFF TGTGCCAGCAGCTTGGCGGACAGCGCCACTAATGAAAAACTGTTTTTT
NA once TRBJ1-5 16 TRBV27 CASSLSRSGGNQPQHF TGTGCCAGCAGTTTATCGAGAAGCGGGGGCAATCAGCCCCAGCATTTT
NA NA TRBJ1-1 16 TRBV12-5 CASGLVLGRENTEAFF TGTGCTAGTGGTTTGGTACTGGGGAGGGAGAACACTGAAGCTTTCTTT
NA NA TRBJ2-1 12 TRBV9 CASSVATGEQFF TGTGCCAGCAGCGTAGCTACGGGTGAGCAGTTCTTC
TRBD1 NA TRBJ1-6 15 TRBV18 CASSQETGSGSPLHF TGTGCCAGCTCACAGGAGACAGGGTCGGGTTCACCCCTCCACTTT
NA NA TRBJ1-4 11 TRBV19 CASSQREKLFF TGTGCCAGTAGCCAGCGGGAAAAACTGTTTTTT
TRBD2 NA TRBJ2-7 14 TRBV28 CAEPGGGHSYEQYF TGTGCCGAACCCGGGGGGGGGCACAGCTACGAGCAGTACTTC
TRBD2 NA TRBJ2-3 16 TRBV7-9 CASIPSPGGSTDTQYF TGTGCCAGCATCCCATCGCCGGGGGGTAGCACAGATACGCAGTATTTT
NA NA TRBJ2-7 14 TRBV3-1/TRBV3-2 CASSQGIGSYEQYF TGTGCCAGCAGCCAAGGTATAGGGAGTTATGAGCAGTACTTC
NA NA TRBJ2-1 16 TRBV7-2 CASSPPVGSTYNEQFF TGTGCCAGCAGCCCGCCGGTGGGTAGCACCTACAATGAGCAGTTCTTC
NA few TRBJ2-5 13 TRBV5-1 CASSLNFFETQYF TGCGCCAGCAGCTTGAATTTCTTTGAGACCCAGTACTTC
TRBD2 NA TRBJ2-2 17 TRBV3-1/TRBV3-2 CASSQVVRTSGYGELFF TGTGCCAGCAGCCAAGTTGTTAGGACTAGCGGCTACGGGGAGCTGTTTTTT
TRBD2 NA TRBJ2-3 12 TRBV7-3 CASSRGGDTQYF TGTGCCAGCAGCCGGGGGGGAGATACGCAGTATTTT
NA NA TRBJ2-5 14 TRBV5-1 CASSLGTDQETQYF TGCGCCAGCAGCTTGGGGACAGACCAAGAGACCCAGTACTTC
TRBD1 NA TRBJ1-4 17 TRBV27 CASSLPPPGQGDEKLFF TGTGCCAGCAGTTTACCTCCTCCGGGACAGGGAGATGAAAAACTGTTTTTT
NA NA TRBJ2-1 12 TRBV5-6 CASSLIGNEQFF TGTGCCAGCAGCCTCATCGGGAATGAGCAGTTCTTC
NA NA TRBJ2-2 13 TRBV5-1 CASSLTGTGELFF TGCGCCAGCAGCTTGACAGGGACCGGGGAGCTGTTTTTT